The T cell receptor beta chain under discussion was sequenced for a study of low-dose radiotherapy and immunotherapy resistance in tumors. The table lists this clonotype with many counts. First-strand cDNA used TRAV- and TRBV-specific primers, covering alpha and beta chains. It was with a constant-region primer and a V-primer adapter that TCRs were amplified over approximately 18 PCR cycles. TCRdb re-analysed the reads in MiXCR, keeping a single row per CDR3 protein. The sample contains fewer than 95,000 distinct CDR3 sequences, roughly a tenth of which appear only once. The germline CDR1 and CDR2 sequences are SGDLS and YYNGEE. This CDR3 has 13 amino acids. Documented time point: before trial treatment.

The TCR sequence derives from a male donor with prostate cancer. The rearrangement links TRBV9 to TRBJ2-5; 7 positions match TRBD2. Material: PBMCs, obtained before treatment. CDR3 nucleotide sequence: TGTGCTAGCGCCCTAGCGGTTCAAGAGACCCAGTACTTC. As protein: CASALAVQETQYF.